These 7 T cell receptor beta chains came from one sample sequenced in a study of T cells expressing NK-cell markers. TCRdb reanalyzed the 5' RACE reads and collapses them to one entry per CDR3 protein, without DNA. Found here are about 160,000 distinct CDR3 sequences; the top ten clones hold 20%. The sequencing input was blood T cells: a sorted CD56 or NKG2C T cell subset, CD4+ or CD8+ T cells, or bulk PBMC T cells (not recorded which). The receptor set was obtained from a man aged 18 to 69 in good health.

V gene TRBV28 combines with J gene TRBJ2-7; absent DNA, TCRdb's TRBD1 call cannot be checked. The germline V gene has CDR1 MDHEN and CDR2 SYDVKM. This CDR3 has 15 amino acids. CDR3 sequence reads: CASSFYRALPYEQYF.

The V call is TRBV7-9, the J call TRBJ1-2. Germline CDR1 is SEHNR and CDR2 is FQNEAQ (reference sequence). This CDR3 is built from 14 residues. CDR3 protein: CASSLGVGLNGYTF.

This chain uses TRBV7-8 with TRBJ2-7; checking the TCRdb D call of TRBD1 is not possible without DNA. CDR3 length equals 16 residues. Germline loops: CDR1 SGHVS, CDR2 FQNEAQ. Here the CDR3 reads CASSHLPGRSAYEQYF.

The rearrangement uses TRBV13 and TRBJ2-7; TCRdb's D call of TRBD2 is untestable without DNA. The CDR3 consists of 15 residues. Germline CDR1 and CDR2: PRHDT and FYEKMQ (reference sequence). The CDR3 loop is CASSPPGLSAYEQYF.

The chain employs TRBV27 and TRBJ2-1; TCRdb names TRBD1, which stays unverified in the absence of DNA. The CDR3 spans 12 residues. Germline V CDR1 and CDR2: MNHEY, SMNVEV (reference sequence). CDR3 sequence: CASARGYNEQFF.

The chain is built from TRBV28 and TRBJ1-5; TCRdb gives TRBD1 as the D gene, but with no DNA this cannot be confirmed. CDR3 length equals 13 residues. The V gene's germline CDR1 is MDHEN and CDR2 SYDVKM. CDR3 in amino acids: CASSGRGNQPQHF.

The genes are TRBV20-1 and TRBJ1-5; TCRdb lists TRBD1, though no DNA is available to test this call. The CDR3 extends over 15 amino acids. Germline V gene sequence: CDR1 DFQATT, CDR2 SNEGSKA (reference sequence). The CDR3 reads CSASPHRYSNQPQHF.